This is a list of T cell receptor beta chains from one sample in a study of cytomegalovirus exposure and HLA in healthy donors. Clones were read by immunoSEQ multiplex PCR, and TCRdb kept only the in-frame ones, dropping some. Its table records approximately 80,000 clones. The specimen was PBMCs. These receptors all come from a woman in her 30s in good health and CMV-seronegative. CDR3s include the opening cysteine and the closing phenylalanine or tryptophan. D genes are given only for firm matches.

TRBJ1-6,TRBV4-2,TRBD1,TGTGCCAGCAGCCAAGACGGACAGGGGGATTCACCCCTCCACTTT,CASSQDGQGDSPLHF
TRBJ2-3,TRBV30,.,TGTGCCTGGAGTCCTCTTTGGAGAGATACGCAGTATTTT,CAWSPLWRDTQYF
TRBJ1-2,TRBV29-1,.,TGCAGCGTTGGAGGGGGAAACTATGGCTACACCTTC,CSVGGGNYGYTF
TRBJ2-1,TRBV6-1,TRBD1,TGTGCCAGCAGTGAAATGGGACAGGGGGCCGAGCAGTTCTTC,CASSEMGQGAEQFF
TRBJ2-1,TRBV7-6,TRBD2,TGTGCCAGCAGCCCCGGGACTAGCGGGAATGAGCAGTTCTTC,CASSPGTSGNEQFF
TRBJ2-3,TRBV18,.,TGTGCCAGCTCGTCCCGGGACGGGAGCATGGATACGCAGTATTTT,CASSSRDGSMDTQYF
TRBJ1-1,TRBV6-1,TRBD1,TGTGCCAGCAGTGGTTGGGACAGGGAAATGAACACTGAAGCTTTCTTT,CASSGWDREMNTEAFF
TRBJ1-1,TRBV19,.,TGTGCCAGTAGTACGGGTGGGTTCACTGAAGCTTTCTTT,CASSTGGFTEAFF
TRBJ1-4,TRBV30,.,TGTGCCTGGAGTAACGCGATGATAGTGTTTTTT,CAWSNAMIVFF
TRBJ1-1,TRBV19,.,TGTGCCAGTACCGCCGACAGGTTGAACACTGAAGCTTTCTTT,CASTADRLNTEAFF
TRBJ2-5,TRBV7-9,TRBD2,TGTGCCAGCAGCCTTGGACTAGCGGGGGGGGAGACCCAGTACTTC,CASSLGLAGGETQYF
TRBJ2-7,TRBV10-1,.,TGCGCCAGCAGCTCCGGGTCCGGCTACGAGCAGTACTTC,CASSSGSGYEQYF
TRBJ1-6,TRBV10-2,.,TGCGCCAGCAGTGAGGCAGGGGAAAATTCACCCCTCCACTTT,CASSEAGENSPLHF
TRBJ2-5,TRBV29-1,TRBD1,TGCAGCGTTGACCAGCACAGGGGGCGCGGTGAGACCCAGTACTTC,CSVDQHRGRGETQYF
TRBJ1-2,TRBV25-1,TRBD1,TGTGCCAGCAGTGAAAGGAGGGGGGGACAGGACGGCTACACCTTC,CASSERRGGQDGYTF
TRBJ2-5,TRBV19,TRBD2,TGTGCCAGTAGTCCCGGGACTAGCGGATTACAAGAGACCCAGTACTTC,CASSPGTSGLQETQYF
TRBJ1-5,TRBV2,.,TGTGCCAGCAGTGAGAGGGAAAGTCAGCCCCAGCATTTT,CASSERESQPQHF
TRBJ2-2,TRBV29-1,.,TGCAGCGTGTCCCAGGGGAACACCGGGGAGCTGTTTTTT,CSVSQGNTGELFF